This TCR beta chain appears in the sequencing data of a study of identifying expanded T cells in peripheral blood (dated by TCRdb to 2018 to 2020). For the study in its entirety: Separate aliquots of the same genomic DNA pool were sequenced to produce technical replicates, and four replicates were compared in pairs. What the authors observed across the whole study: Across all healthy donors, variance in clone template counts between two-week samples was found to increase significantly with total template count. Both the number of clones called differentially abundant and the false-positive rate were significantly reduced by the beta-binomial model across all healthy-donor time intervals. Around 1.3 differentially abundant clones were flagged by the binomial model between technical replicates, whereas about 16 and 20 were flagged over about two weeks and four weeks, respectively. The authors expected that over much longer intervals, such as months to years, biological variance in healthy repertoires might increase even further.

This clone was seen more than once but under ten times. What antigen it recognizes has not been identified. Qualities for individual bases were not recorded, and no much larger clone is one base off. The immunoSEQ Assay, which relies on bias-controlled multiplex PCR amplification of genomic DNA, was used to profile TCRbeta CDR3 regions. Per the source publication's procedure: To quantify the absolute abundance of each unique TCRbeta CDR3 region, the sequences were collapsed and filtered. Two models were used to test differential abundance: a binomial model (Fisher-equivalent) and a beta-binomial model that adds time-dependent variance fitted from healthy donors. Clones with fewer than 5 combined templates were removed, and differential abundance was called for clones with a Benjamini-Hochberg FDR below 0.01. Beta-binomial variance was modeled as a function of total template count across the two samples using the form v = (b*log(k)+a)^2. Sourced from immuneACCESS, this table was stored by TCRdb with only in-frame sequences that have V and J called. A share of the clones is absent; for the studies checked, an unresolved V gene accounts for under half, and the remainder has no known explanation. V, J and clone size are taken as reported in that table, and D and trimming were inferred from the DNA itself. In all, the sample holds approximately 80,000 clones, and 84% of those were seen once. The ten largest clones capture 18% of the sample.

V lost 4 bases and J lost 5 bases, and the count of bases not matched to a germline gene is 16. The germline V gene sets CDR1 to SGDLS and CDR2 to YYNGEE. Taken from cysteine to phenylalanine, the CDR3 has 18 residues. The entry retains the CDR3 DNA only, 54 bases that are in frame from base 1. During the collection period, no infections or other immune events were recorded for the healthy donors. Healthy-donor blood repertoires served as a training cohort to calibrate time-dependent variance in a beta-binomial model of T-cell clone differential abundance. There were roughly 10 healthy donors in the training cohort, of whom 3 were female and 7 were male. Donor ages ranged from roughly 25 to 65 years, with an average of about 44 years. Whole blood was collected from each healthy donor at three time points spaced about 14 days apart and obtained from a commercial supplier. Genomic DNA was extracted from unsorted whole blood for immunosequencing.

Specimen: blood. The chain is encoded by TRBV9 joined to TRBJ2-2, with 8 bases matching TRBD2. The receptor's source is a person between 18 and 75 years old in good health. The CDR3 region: CASSQAGLGIRWTGELFF. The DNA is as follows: TGTGCCAGCAGCCAGGCGGGACTAGGGATTCGGTGGACCGGGGAGCTGTTTTTT.